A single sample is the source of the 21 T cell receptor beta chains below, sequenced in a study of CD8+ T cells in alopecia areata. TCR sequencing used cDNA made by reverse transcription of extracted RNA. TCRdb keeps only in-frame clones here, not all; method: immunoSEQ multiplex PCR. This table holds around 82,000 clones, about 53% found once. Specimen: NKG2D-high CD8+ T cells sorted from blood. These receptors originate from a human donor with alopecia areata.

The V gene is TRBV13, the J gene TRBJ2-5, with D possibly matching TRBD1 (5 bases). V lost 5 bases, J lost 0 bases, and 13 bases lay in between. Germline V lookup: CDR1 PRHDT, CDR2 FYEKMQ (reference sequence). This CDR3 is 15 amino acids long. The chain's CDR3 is CASSPPGADQETQYF. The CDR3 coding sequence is TGTGCCAGCAGCCCACCTGGGGCTGACCAAGAGACCCAGTACTTC.

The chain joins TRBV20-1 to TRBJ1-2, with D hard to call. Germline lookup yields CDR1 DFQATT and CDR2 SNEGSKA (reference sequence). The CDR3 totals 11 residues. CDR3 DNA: TGCAAGCTTAAGGGATCCTATGGCTACACCTTC. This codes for CKLKGSYGYTF.

Written as DNA, the CDR3 is TGCGCCAGCAGCCAAGGACCCTCCTACGAGCAGTACTTC. Translating it yields CASSQGPSYEQYF. This sequence joins TRBV4-1 and TRBJ2-7; unclear D gene. Looked up from germline, CDR1 is MGHRA and CDR2 is YSYEKL. Trimming took 1 base from V and 0 from J, leaving 4 bases between them. This CDR3 comprises 13 residues.

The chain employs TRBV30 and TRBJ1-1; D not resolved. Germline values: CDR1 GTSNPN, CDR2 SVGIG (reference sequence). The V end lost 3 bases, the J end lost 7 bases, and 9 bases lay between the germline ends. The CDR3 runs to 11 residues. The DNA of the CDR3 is TGTGCCTGGAGGACGGCGAGTGAAGCTTTCTTT. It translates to CAWRTASEAFF.

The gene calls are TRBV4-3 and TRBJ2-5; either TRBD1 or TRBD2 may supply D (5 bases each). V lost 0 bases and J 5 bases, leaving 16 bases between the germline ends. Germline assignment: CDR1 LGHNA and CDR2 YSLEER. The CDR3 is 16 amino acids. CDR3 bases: TGCGCCAGCAGCCAAGATCGTGGGGGAGCCACGGAGACCCAGTACTTC. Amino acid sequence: CASSQDRGGATETQYF.

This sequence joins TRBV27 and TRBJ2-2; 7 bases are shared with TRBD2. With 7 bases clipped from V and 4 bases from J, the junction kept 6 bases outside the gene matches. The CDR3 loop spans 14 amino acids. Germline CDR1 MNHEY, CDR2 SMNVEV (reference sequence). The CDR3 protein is CASTLPGGTGELFF. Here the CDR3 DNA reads TGTGCCAGCACCCTCCCGGGGGGCACCGGGGAGCTGTTTTTT.

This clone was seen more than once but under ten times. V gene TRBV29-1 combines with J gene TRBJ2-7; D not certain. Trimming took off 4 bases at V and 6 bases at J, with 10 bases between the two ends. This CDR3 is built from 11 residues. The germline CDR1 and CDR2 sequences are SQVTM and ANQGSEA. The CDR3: CSVGDFIEQYF. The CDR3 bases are TGCAGCGTTGGGGATTTTATCGAGCAGTACTTC.

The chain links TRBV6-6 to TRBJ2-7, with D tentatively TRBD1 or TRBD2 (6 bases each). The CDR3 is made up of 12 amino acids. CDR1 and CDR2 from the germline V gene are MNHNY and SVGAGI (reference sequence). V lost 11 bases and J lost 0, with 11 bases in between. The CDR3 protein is CAEGGSSYEQYF. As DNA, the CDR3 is TGTGCCGAGGGGGGCAGCTCCTACGAGCAGTACTTC.

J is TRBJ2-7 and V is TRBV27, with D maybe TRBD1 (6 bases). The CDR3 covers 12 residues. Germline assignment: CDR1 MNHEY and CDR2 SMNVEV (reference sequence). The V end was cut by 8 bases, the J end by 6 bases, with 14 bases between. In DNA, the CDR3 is TGTGCCAGCGGGGGCGCCCCGCCCGAGCAGTACTTC. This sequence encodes CASGGAPPEQYF.

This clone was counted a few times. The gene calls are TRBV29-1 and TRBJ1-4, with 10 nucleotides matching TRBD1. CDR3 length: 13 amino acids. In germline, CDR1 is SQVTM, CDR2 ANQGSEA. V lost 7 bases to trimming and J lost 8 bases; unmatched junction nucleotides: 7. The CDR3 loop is CSAGTGDGEKLFF. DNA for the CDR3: TGCAGCGCCGGGACAGGGGATGGAGAAAAACTGTTTTTT.

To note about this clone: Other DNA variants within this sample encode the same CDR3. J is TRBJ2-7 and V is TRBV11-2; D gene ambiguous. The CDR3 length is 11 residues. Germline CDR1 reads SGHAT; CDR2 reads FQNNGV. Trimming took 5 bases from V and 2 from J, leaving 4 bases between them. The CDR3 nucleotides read TGTGCCAGCAGCAGTCCCTACGAGCAGTACTTC. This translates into CASSSPYEQYF.

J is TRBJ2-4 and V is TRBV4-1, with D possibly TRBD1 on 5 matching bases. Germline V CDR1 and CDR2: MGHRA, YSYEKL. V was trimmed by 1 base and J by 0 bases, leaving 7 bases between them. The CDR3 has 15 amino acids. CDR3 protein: CASSQGQLAKNIQYF. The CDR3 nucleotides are TGCGCCAGCAGCCAAGGACAGCTAGCCAAAAACATTCAGTACTTC.

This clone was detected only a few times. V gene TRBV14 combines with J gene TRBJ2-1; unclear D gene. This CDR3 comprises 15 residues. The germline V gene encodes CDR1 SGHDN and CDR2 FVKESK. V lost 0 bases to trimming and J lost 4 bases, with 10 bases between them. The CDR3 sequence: CASSQEWYGYNEQFF. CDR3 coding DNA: TGTGCCAGCAGCCAAGAATGGTACGGGTACAATGAGCAGTTCTTC.

The DNA of the CDR3 is TGTGCCAGCAGCTTAGGGGTGGCGGAGACCCAGTACTTC. It translates to CASSLGVAETQYF. V gene TRBV7-6 combines with J gene TRBJ2-5; D gene ambiguous. This CDR3 has 13 amino acids. V was shortened by 1 base and J by 5 bases, with 8 bases between the two germline ends. Germline CDR1 reads SGHVS; CDR2 reads FNYEAQ.

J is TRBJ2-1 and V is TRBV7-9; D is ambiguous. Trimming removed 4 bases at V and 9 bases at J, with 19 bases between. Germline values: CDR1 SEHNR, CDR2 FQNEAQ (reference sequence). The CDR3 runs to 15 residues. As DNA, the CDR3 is TGTGCCAGCAGCTGGGCCATGGGCGTTTCGGTTGAGCAGTTCTTC. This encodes CASSWAMGVSVEQFF.

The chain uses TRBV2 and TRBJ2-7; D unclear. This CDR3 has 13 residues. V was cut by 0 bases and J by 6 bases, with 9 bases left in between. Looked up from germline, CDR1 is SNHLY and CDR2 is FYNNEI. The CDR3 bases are TGTGCCAGCAGTGAAGCGCGAATGCCCGAGCAGTACTTC. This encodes CASSEARMPEQYF.

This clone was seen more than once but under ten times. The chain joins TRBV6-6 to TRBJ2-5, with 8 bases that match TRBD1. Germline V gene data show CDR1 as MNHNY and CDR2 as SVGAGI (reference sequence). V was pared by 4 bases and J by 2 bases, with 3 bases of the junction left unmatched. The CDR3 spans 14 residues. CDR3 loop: CASSSRTGQETQYF. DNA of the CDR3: TGTGCCAGCAGTTCCCGGACAGGGCAAGAGACCCAGTACTTC.

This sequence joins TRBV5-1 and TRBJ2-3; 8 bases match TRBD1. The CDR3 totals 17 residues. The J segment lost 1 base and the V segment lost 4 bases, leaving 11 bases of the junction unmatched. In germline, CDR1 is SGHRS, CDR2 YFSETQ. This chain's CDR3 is CASSPTGVALGTDTQYF. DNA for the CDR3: TGCGCCAGCAGCCCGACAGGGGTGGCCCTCGGCACAGATACGCAGTATTTT.

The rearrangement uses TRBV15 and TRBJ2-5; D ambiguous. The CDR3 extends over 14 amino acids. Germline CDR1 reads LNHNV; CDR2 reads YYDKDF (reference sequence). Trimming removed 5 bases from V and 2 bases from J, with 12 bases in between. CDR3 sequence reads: CATSGQKTQETQYF. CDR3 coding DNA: TGTGCCACCAGCGGTCAGAAAACTCAAGAGACCCAGTACTTC.

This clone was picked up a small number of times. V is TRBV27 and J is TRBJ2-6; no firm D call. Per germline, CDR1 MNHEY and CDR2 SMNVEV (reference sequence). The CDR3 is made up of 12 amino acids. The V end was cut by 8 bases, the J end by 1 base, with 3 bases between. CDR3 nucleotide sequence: TGTGCCAGCCGTTCTGGGGCCAACGTCCTGACTTTC. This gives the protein CASRSGANVLTF.

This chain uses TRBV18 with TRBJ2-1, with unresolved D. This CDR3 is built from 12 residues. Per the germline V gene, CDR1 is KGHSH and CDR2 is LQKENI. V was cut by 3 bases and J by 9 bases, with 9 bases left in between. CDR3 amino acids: CASSPFGPEQFF. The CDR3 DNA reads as TGTGCCAGCTCACCTTTCGGGCCTGAGCAGTTCTTC.